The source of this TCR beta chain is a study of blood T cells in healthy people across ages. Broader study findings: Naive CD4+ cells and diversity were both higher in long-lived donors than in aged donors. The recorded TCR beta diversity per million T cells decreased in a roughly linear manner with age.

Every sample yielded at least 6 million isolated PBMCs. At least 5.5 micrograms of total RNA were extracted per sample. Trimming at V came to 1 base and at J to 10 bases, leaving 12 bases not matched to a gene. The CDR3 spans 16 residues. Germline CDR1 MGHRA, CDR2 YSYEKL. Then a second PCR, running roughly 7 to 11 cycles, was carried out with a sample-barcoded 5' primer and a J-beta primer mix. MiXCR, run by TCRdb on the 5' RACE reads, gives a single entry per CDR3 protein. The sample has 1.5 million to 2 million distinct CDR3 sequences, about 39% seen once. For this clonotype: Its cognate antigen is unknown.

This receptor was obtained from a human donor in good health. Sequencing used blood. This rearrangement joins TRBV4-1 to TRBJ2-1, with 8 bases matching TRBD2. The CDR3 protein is CASSQGVASGHHEQFF. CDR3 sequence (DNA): TGCGCCAGCAGCCAAGGTGTGGCTAGCGGGCATCACGAGCAGTTCTTC.